This T cell receptor beta chain was captured in a study of human T cells and chemical hapten exposure. Study details: Small volume differences among pooled libraries mainly caused per-sample TCR yield variation. Overall study findings and caveats: In the PT1 data, expanded TCR counts showed a positive correlation with patch test score.

One entry per CDR3 protein, called by TCRdb with MiXCR from the RACE reads. The sample holds 150,000 to 200,000 distinct CDR3 sequences, more than 14% seen once. Deletions cut 5 bases from V and 0 bases from J, with 7 bases between. Germline lookup yields CDR1 DFQATT and CDR2 SNEGSKA (reference sequence). This CDR3 is 13 amino acids long. In its sample, this clonotype was seen a few times. Its antigen remains unidentified. Time point given: patch test 1, 2 weeks after DPC sensitization. The treatment is: therapeutic diphenylcyclopropenone sensitization with weekly scalp DPC. Blood was collected ahead of every patch test applied.

Here the sequenced sample was whole blood, taken in connection with sensitization to the hapten diphenylcyclopropenone (DPC). J is TRBJ2-2 and V is TRBV20-1, with D unclear. The source is a woman younger than 45 with alopecia areata. Some clones in this sample may be carry-over from other donors' samples. The CDR3 spells CSAVFANTGELFF. In nucleotides, the CDR3 is TGCAGTGCTGTATTCGCGAACACCGGGGAGCTGTTTTTT.